The entry below describes one TCR beta chain. It has no known antigen specificity. The sample holds no much larger clone one base away, and base qualities are not on file. V is cut back by 0 bases and J by 6 bases, with 5 bases in the junction unmatched. CDR1 and CDR2 are drawn from the germline V gene: SGHRS, YFSETQ. CDR3 length: 16 amino acids, cysteine to phenylalanine. Here the CDR3 DNA is all that survives: 48 bases in frame from base 1. For sex, age, current smoking status and body mass index, every depressed patient had a pairwise-matched non-depressed control. All participants were of European descent. Controls scored 5 or less on the Quick Inventory of Depressive Symptoms-Self Report and had no mood disorder, either currently or at any point in their lifetime. Major medical conditions, Axis I/II comorbidities, regular medication or illicit drug use, and drinking over 100 g alcohol a week were all grounds for excluding any participant. From each participant, about 33 ml of peripheral blood was collected into EDTA tubes. Thawed PBMCs underwent magnetic negative selection with the BD IMag Human CD4 T Lymphocyte Enrichment Set to purify CD4+ T cells. The CD4+ enrichment method typically yielded around 95% purity as confirmed by flow cytometry. A subgroup of roughly five case-control pairs, chosen blind to chemokine receptor expression and flow-cytometric repertoire skewing results, underwent TCRbeta sequencing. All blood samples were collected in the morning at 8:00 a.m., and PBMCs were isolated by Ficoll-Hypaque gradient centrifugation. PBMCs were cryopreserved by gradual cooling to -80°C and stored in liquid nitrogen until assayed.

These data belong to a study of untreated major depressive disorder (dated by TCRdb to 2017 to 2018). With respect to the entire study: This cross-sectional case-control study compared T cell phenotype and TCR repertoire between antidepressant-free major depressive disorder patients and individually matched non-depressed controls. Differences in Vbeta 5.1, Vbeta 11 and Vbeta 22 usage observed by flow cytometry in the whole cohort were followed up by sequencing. What the work shows at the level of the full study, not this receptor alone: Because of the strict matching and exclusion criteria, the study sample was comparatively small, which limits how generalizable the findings are. In the sequencing data, TRBV25-01 and TRBV02-01 usage matched the flow-cytometry pattern without reaching statistical significance. In every sequenced subject, the top five TRBV05-01 clones were all identified as private clones. For the sequencing comparisons, planned one-tailed tests were run on just three Vbeta families that had been chosen in advance. Higher TRBV05-01 (Vbeta 5.1) usage among CD4+ T cells of depressed patients compared with controls was confirmed by sequencing, with p = 0.040 in a one-tailed test.

The Qiagen DNeasy Blood and Tissue Kit was used to extract total genomic DNA from the purified CD4+ T cells. Amplification and sequencing of the TCRbeta CDR3 region, as defined according to IMGT, were carried out with immunoSEQ immunosequencing protocols. The authors' pipeline ran thus. The immunoSEQ service preprocessed the raw sequence data to correct PCR and sequencing errors. The sequence data were loaded into the immunoSEQ Analyzer and then analyzed further using VDJtools v1.0.7. Patient-control differences were tested with the paired Wilcoxon signed-rank test. Here the immuneACCESS table is served through TCRdb, limited to in-frame sequences with V and J called. Missing clones are a known gap in these copies; in checked studies unresolved V genes cover under half, and the rest lacks a known reason. V and J calls and clone size are copied from that table; D and trimming were computed from the DNA. The sample table records about 21,000 clones; around 92% of these occur just once. Less than 0.6% of the sample belongs to the ten largest clones.

Input material: CD4+ T cells from PBMCs. In this chain, TRBV5-1 is recombined with TRBJ2-2; 10 bases in the middle match TRBD1. The TCR originated in a woman aged 40 to 50 in good health. The CDR3: CASSLEGQGIPGELFF. The DNA sequence is as follows: TGCGCCAGCAGCTTGGAGGGACAGGGGATCCCCGGGGAGCTGTTTTTT.